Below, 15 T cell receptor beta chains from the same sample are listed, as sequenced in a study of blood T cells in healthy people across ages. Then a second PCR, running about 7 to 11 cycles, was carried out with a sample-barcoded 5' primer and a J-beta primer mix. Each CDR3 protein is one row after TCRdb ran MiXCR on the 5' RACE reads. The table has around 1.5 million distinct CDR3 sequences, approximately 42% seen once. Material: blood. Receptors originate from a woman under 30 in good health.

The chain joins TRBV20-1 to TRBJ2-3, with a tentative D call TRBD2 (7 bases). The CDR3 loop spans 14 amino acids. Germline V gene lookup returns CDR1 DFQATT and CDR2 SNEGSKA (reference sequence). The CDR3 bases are TGCGGGGGGGCGATACAAACTAGCACAGATACGCAGTATTTT. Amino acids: CGGAIQTSTDTQYF.

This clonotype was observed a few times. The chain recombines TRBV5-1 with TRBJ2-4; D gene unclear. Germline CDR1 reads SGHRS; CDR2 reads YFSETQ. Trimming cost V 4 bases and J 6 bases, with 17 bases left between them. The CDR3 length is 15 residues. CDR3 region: CASSLGPAWGNIQYF. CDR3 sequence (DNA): TGCGCCAGCAGCCTAGGACCAGCCTGGGGAAACATTCAGTACTTC. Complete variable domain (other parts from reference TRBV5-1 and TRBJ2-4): KAGVTQTPRYLIKTRGQQVTLSCSPISGHRSVSWYQQTPGQGLQFLFEYFSETQRNKGNFPGRFSGRQFSNSRSEMNVSTLELGDSALYLCASSLGPAWGNIQYFGAGTRLSVL.

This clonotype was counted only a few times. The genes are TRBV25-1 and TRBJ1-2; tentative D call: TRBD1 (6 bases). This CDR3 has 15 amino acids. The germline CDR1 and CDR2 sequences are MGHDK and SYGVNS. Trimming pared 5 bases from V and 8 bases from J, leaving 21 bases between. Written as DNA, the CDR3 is TGTGCCAGCAGTACCATATTACAGGGTCTTAAAGGCTACACCTTC. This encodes CASSTILQGLKGYTF.

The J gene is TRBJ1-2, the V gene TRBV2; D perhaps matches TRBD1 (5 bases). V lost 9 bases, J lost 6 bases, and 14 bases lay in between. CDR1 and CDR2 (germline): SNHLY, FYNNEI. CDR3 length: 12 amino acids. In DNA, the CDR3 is TGTGCCAGGTCGGGGACCAACCATGGCTACACCTTC. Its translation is CARSGTNHGYTF.

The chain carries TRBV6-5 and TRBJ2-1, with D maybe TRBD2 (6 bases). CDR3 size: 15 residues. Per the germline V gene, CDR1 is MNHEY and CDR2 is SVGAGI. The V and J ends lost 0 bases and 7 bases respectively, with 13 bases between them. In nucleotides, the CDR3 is TGTGCCAGCAGTTACTCGCGGGACCCAGGAAATGAGCAGTTCTTC. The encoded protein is CASSYSRDPGNEQFF.

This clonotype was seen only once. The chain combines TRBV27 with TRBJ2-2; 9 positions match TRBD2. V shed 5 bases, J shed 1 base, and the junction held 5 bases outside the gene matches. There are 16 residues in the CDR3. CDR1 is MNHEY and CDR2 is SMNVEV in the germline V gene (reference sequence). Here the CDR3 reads CASSTSSGVNTGELFF. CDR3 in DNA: TGTGCCAGCAGTACCTCTAGCGGGGTGAACACCGGGGAGCTGTTTTTT.

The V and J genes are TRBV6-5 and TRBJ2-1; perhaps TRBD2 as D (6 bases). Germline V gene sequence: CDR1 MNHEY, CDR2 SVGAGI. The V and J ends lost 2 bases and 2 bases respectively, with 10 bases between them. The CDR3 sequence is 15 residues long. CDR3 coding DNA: TGTGCCAGCAGTTACGTGCGGGGTGCCTACAATGAGCAGTTCTTC. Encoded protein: CASSYVRGAYNEQFF.

This chain's CDR3 is CASSLGGQGGGNQPQHF. The CDR3 region has the DNA TGTGCCAGCAGCTTAGGGGGTCAGGGTGGAGGCAATCAGCCCCAGCATTTT. The gene calls are TRBV7-9 and TRBJ1-5, with D maybe TRBD1 (5 bases). The CDR3 spans 17 residues. Trimming removed 1 base at V and 2 bases at J, with 15 bases between. From germline, CDR1 is SEHNR and CDR2 FQNEAQ (reference sequence).

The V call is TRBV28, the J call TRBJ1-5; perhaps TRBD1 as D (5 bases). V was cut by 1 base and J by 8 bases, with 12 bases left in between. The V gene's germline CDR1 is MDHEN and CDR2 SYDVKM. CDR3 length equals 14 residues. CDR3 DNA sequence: TGTGCCAGCAGTTTATCGGGGGACCGCAAGCCCCAGCATTTT. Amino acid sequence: CASSLSGDRKPQHF.

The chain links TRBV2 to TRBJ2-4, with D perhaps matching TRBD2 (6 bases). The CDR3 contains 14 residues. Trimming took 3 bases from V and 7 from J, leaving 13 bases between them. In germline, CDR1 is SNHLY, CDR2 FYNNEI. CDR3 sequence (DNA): TGTGCCAGCAGTGACTCCGGAGGGCGCAACATTCAGTACTTC. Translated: CASSDSGGRNIQYF.

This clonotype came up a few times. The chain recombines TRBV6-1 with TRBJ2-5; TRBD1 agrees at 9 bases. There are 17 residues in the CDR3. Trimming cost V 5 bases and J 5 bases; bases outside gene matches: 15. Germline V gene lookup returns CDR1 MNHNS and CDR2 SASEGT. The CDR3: CASSLTHPGTGHETQYF. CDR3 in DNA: TGTGCCAGCAGTCTCACCCACCCCGGGACAGGGCACGAGACCCAGTACTTC.

CDR3 sequence reads: CASSLVREEPYNEQYF. DNA of the CDR3: TGTGCCAGCAGCTTAGTGCGGGAGGAACCCTACAATGAGCAGTACTTC. This chain connects TRBV7-2 to TRBJ2-5, with 8 positions matching TRBD2. The germline V gene has CDR1 SGHTA and CDR2 FQGNSA. The CDR3 is 16 amino acids. V lost 1 base, J lost 11 bases, and 15 bases stayed unmatched.

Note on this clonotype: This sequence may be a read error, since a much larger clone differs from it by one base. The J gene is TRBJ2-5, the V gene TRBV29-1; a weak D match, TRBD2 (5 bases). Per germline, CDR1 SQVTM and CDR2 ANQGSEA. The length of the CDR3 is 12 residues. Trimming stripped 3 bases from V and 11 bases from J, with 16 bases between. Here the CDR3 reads CSVDRYGNEQYF. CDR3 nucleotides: TGCAGCGTTGACAGGTACGGGAATGAGCAGTACTTC.

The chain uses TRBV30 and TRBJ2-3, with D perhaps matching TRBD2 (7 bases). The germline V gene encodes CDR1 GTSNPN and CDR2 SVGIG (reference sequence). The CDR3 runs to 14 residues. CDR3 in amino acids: CAVRGGTNTDTQYF. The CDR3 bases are TGTGCAGTACGCGGGGGCACGAACACAGATACGCAGTATTTT.

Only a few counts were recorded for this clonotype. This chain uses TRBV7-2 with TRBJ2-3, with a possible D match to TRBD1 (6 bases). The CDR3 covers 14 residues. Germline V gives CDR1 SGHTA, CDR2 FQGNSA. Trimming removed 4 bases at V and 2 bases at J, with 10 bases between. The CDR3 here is CASSYRDNTDTQYF. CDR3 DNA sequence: TGTGCCAGCAGCTACCGGGACAACACAGATACGCAGTATTTT.